This paragraph reports one TCR beta chain. This clone was found a few times. What antigen it recognizes has not been identified. No base qualities exist here, and no much larger clone lies one base off it. This record belongs to a study of lymphopenia after photon versus proton radiotherapy (dated by TCRdb to the late 2010s). Looking at the study overall: The study compared the immunological effects of photon versus proton radiation therapy in patients with gastrointestinal tumors who developed high-grade lymphopenia. The cohort comprised 20 to 25 patients with gastrointestinal tumors who received either photon or proton therapy and then developed lymphopenia. The study was designed to characterize how the impact on the immune system differs between the two radiation modalities.

Broader findings and caveats from the paper: Relative stability during treatment was observed in proton-treated patients, whereas loss of naive T cells and TCR diversity and gain of effector/memory populations were observed in photon-treated patients. Across the cohort, an inverse correlation was found between a larger post-nadir drop in TCR diversity and overall survival time among patients who died. The survival association was assessed only in patients who died, and better survival with proton therapy was presented by the authors as a possibility rather than a demonstrated result. After the lymphocyte count nadir, oligoclonal expansion, especially of CD8+ Temra cells, was observed in photon-treated repertoires, and the drop in diversity was driven by this expansion.

Libraries were made using the immunoSEQ multiplex PCR assay. T cell repertoires were profiled by deep sequencing of rearranged TCR beta loci, alongside multiparametric flow cytometry. This is the immuneACCESS table as TCRdb keeps it, with only in-frame sequences that have V and J called. A part of the clones is gone; compared with another copy, unresolved V genes explain less than half, and the rest is unexplained. The sample has roughly 25,000 clones on record, approximately 90% of them singletons. The ten most abundant clones make up about 19% of the sample. This receptor was obtained from a man aged 45 to 65 with gastric cancer. The material sequenced was peripheral blood, taken from a patient treated with photon-based radiotherapy.

The sequenced DNA is TGTGCCAGTAGTTCTCGTTCCTACGAGCAGTACTTC. This encodes CASSSRSYEQYF. Recombination connected TRBV19 to TRBJ2-7; no D gene can be assigned with confidence. The germline V gene (reference sequence) specifies LNHDA as CDR1 and SQIVND as CDR2. Between the V and J ends, shortened by 5 bases and 1 base respectively, the junction contains 6 bases. The CDR3 numbers 12 residues from cysteine through phenylalanine. Only the CDR3 DNA stays, 36 bases, in frame from base 1.